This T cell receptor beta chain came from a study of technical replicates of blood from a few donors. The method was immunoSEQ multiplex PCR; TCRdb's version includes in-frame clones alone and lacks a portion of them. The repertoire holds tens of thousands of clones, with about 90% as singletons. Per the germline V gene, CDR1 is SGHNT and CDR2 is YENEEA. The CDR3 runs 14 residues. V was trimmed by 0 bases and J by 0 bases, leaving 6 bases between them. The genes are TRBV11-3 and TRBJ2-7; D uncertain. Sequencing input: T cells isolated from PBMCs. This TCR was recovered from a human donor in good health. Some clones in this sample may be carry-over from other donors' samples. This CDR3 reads CASSLDPSSYEQYF. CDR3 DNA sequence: TGTGCCAGCAGCTTAGATCCCAGCTCCTACGAGCAGTACTTC.